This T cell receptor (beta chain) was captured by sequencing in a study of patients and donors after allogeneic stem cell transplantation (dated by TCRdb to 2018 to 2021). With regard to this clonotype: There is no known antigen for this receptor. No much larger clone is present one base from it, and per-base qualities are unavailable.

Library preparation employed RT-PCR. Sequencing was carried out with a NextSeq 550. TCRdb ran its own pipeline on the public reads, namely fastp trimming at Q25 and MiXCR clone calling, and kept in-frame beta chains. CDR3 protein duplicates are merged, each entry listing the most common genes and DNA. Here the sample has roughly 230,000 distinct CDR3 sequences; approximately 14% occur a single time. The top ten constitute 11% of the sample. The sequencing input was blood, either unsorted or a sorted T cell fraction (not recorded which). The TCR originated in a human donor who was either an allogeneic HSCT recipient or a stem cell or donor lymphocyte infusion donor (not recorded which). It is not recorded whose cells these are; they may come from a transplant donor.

The sequenced DNA is TGTGCCAGCAGCCAAGTGAGGGATGCTGAAGCTTTCTTT. It codes for CASSQVRDAEAFF. The chain joins TRBV14 to TRBJ1-1; a confident D gene designation cannot be given. The junction carries 9 bases between V and J, which are trimmed by 1 base and 6 bases respectively. Measured from the cysteine to the phenylalanine, the CDR3 is 13 residues long. Only the CDR3 part of the read is kept: 39 bases, read in frame from the first base. From the germline V gene, CDR1 is SGHDN and CDR2 is FVKESK.